The source of this T cell receptor beta chain is a study of blood T cell repertoires in COVID-19. The V end lost 0 bases, the J end lost 8 bases, and 13 bases lay between the germline ends. Germline V CDR1 and CDR2: MNHEY, SVGAGI. This CDR3 is built from 14 residues. The repertoire was sequenced with immunoSEQ multiplex PCR; TCRdb's copy has only in-frame clones and lacks some. The sample shows approximately 200,000 clones, roughly 87% of them seen only once. Two consecutive negative NP/OP PCR tests, clearance, or resolved symptoms defined Cohort 3 recovery. The sequence derives from a woman in her 30s who had recovered from COVID-19. The chain links TRBV6-5 to TRBJ1-2, with a tentative D call TRBD1 (5 bases). The sequenced sample was PBMCs or T cells enriched from blood (not recorded which). CDR3 bases: TGTGCCAGCAGTTACTCAACGGCAGGGTGGGGCTACACCTTC. It is translated as CASSYSTAGWGYTF.